The 10 T cell receptor beta chains listed next were all sequenced from one sample in a study of human T cells and chemical hapten exposure. TCRdb analysed the RACE reads with MiXCR anew, one entry per CDR3 protein. The profile shows under 90,000 distinct CDR3 sequences, roughly a tenth of them singletons. The time point is: pre-sensitization, week 0. The treatment was: therapeutic diphenylcyclopropenone sensitization with weekly scalp DPC. The specimen was whole blood, collected in connection with sensitization to the hapten diphenylcyclopropenone (DPC). The receptors derive from a woman in her 40s with alopecia areata. Some clones in this sample may be carry-over from other donors' samples.

This clonotype was seen many times. The rearrangement uses TRBV19 and TRBJ1-5; D is perhaps TRBD1 (5 bases). This CDR3 region has 13 residues. The V end lost 7 bases, the J end lost 5 bases, and 12 bases lay between the germline ends. From germline, CDR1 is LNHDA and CDR2 SQIVND (reference sequence). The CDR3: CASTDGGYQPQHF. The CDR3 DNA sequence: TGTGCCAGTACTGATGGGGGTTATCAGCCCCAGCATTTT.

This clonotype was counted ten times or more. V and J are TRBV9 and TRBJ1-1; the D gene is possibly TRBD1 (5 bases). From germline, CDR1 is SGDLS and CDR2 YYNGEE. The CDR3 covers 13 residues. Trimming removed 3 bases at V and 1 base at J, with 7 bases between. CDR3 DNA: TGTGCCAGCAGCGGGGGGAAGAACACTGAAGCTTTCTTT. This gives the protein CASSGGKNTEAFF.

The chain links TRBV29-1 to TRBJ2-5; the D call may be TRBD1 or TRBD2 (5 bases each). The CDR3 consists of 13 residues. From germline, CDR1 is SQVTM and CDR2 ANQGSEA. Trimming removed 5 bases at V and 1 base at J, with 11 bases between. The CDR3 bases are TGCAGCGTTCGGGACGGGCTCCAAGAGACCCAGTACTTC. As protein: CSVRDGLQETQYF.

This clonotype came up many times. The chain links TRBV20-1 to TRBJ1-6, with D possibly matching TRBD1 (6 bases). The CDR3 is 17 amino acids. The V gene's germline CDR1 is DFQATT and CDR2 SNEGSKA (reference sequence). Trimming stripped 4 bases from V and 9 bases from J, with 25 bases between. DNA for the CDR3: TGCAGTGCTAAACCCGACACAGGGTTGAGCTTTGGTTCACCCCTCCACTTT. It encodes CSAKPDTGLSFGSPLHF.

The chain employs TRBV12-3 or TRBV12-4 and TRBJ1-4; TRBD1 is a possible D gene (5 bases). Trimming took off 6 bases at V and 6 bases at J, with 11 bases between the two ends. This CDR3 spans 13 amino acids. CDR3 region: CASSQSGDEKLFF. DNA of the CDR3: TGTGCCAGCAGCCAATCGGGGGATGAAAAACTGTTTTTT.

In its sample, this clonotype was seen many times. This chain connects TRBV4-3 to TRBJ2-1; 8 nucleotides agree with TRBD2. Germline CDR1 LGHNA, CDR2 YSLEER. V lost 2 bases to trimming and J lost 3 bases; unmatched junction nucleotides: 9. The CDR3 is made up of 17 amino acids. The CDR3: CASSQNPAGTSYNEQFF. CDR3 sequence (DNA): TGCGCCAGCAGCCAAAACCCAGCCGGGACTAGCTACAATGAGCAGTTCTTC.

V gene TRBV28 combines with J gene TRBJ2-5, with 9 bases aligning to TRBD1. CDR3 size: 14 residues. V shed 0 bases, J shed 4 bases, and the junction held 0 bases outside the gene matches. Per the germline V gene, CDR1 is MDHEN and CDR2 is SYDVKM. The CDR3: CASSLWDRGETQYF. CDR3 coding DNA: TGTGCCAGCAGTTTATGGGACAGGGGAGAGACCCAGTACTTC.

The chain uses TRBV9 and TRBJ2-5; perhaps TRBD2 as D (6 bases). V lost 7 bases and J lost 5, with 6 bases in between. Germline CDR1 reads SGDLS; CDR2 reads YYNGEE. The CDR3 consists of 10 residues. The CDR3, as DNA: TGTGCCAGCGCGGGGGAGACCCAGTACTTC. Encoded protein: CASAGETQYF.

The CDR3 loop is CASLVVAGELFF. CDR3 DNA sequence: TGTGCCAGCCTGGTAGTGGCCGGGGAGCTGTTTTTT. This rearrangement joins TRBV6-6 to TRBJ2-2; the D is unclear. This CDR3 is built from 12 residues. In germline, CDR1 is MNHNY, CDR2 SVGAGI (reference sequence). V lost 8 bases to trimming and J lost 6 bases, with 10 bases between them.

This clonotype was recorded at least ten times. The gene calls are TRBV15 and TRBJ2-1, with TRBD2 identical over 8 bases. Germline trimming cut 1 base from V and 6 bases from J; bases unmatched to any gene: 5. Germline V CDR1 and CDR2: LNHNV, YYDKDF (reference sequence). The CDR3 spans 15 residues. CDR3 coding DNA: TGTGCCACCAGCAGAGGACTAGCGATATTCAATGAGCAGTTCTTC. Encoded protein: CATSRGLAIFNEQFF.